Following are 3 T cell receptor beta chains from one sample sequenced in a study of Ad26.COV2.S vaccination and SARS-CoV-2 variants (TCRdb year 2021). Preparation of the library involved the immunoSEQ multiplex PCR assay. In its TCRdb copy, this immuneACCESS table keeps in-frame sequences only and misses some clones. Where compared with another copy, unresolved V genes explain less than half of these, and the others have no known cause. For this sample the table gives about 430,000 clones, of which 90% were detected only once. 10% to 15% of the sample lies in the top ten. Explained via the paper, the treatment or condition label denotes: some 19 received Ad26.COV2.S at low or high dose, single or two shots; 5 received placebo; per-sample allocation not given. Repertoires of vaccine and placebo recipients were sequenced from samples taken on day 63 after the first injection. The sample consisted of peripheral blood, taken in a trial of Ad26.COV2.S vaccine versus placebo. Receptors were obtained from a person between 18 and 59 years old who received the Ad26.COV2.S COVID-19 vaccine or a placebo.

The chain has TRBV5-8 and TRBJ2-3; D may be TRBD1 (6 bases). The CDR3 extends over 15 amino acids. Germline V gene data show CDR1 as SGHTS and CDR2 as YDEGEE. V lost 4 bases and J 4 bases, leaving 16 bases between the germline ends. The CDR3, as DNA: TGTGCCAGCAGCCCAGGGGTGGTCGGGGCAGATACGCAGTATTTT. This encodes CASSPGVVGADTQYF.

The rearrangement joins TRBV25-1 to TRBJ1-3; the match to TRBD1 covers 8 bases. The CDR3 runs to 17 residues. CDR1 and CDR2 from the germline V gene are MGHDK and SYGVNS. V dropped 2 bases and J dropped 0; count of bases not matched to a gene: 6. The CDR3: CASSERQGLSSGNTIYF. The CDR3 region has the DNA TGTGCCAGCAGTGAACGACAGGGGTTAAGCTCTGGAAACACCATATATTTT. Full variable domain (remainder filled in from reference TRBV25-1 and TRBJ1-3): EADIYQTPRYLVIGTGKKITLECSQTMGHDKMYWYQQDPGMELHLIHYSYGVNSTEKGDLSSESTVSRIRTEHFPLTLESARPSHTSQYLCASSERQGLSSGNTIYFGEGSWLTVV.

The chain carries TRBV4-1 and TRBJ2-5; 9 bases align to TRBD1. The CDR3 runs to 14 residues. V was pared by 3 bases and J by 1 base, with 0 bases of the junction left unmatched. Germline V gene lookup returns CDR1 MGHRA and CDR2 YSYEKL. This CDR3 is CASSQTGGQETQYF. In DNA, the CDR3 is TGCGCCAGCAGCCAGACAGGGGGCCAAGAGACCCAGTACTTC.